The rows below give T cell receptor beta chains drawn from one sample of a study of read filtering for tumor transcriptome and immune sequencing. MiXCR was run by TCRdb on the reads, yielding one entry per CDR3 protein. The table records around 41,000 distinct CDR3 sequences, around 11% of them present only once. Sequencing was done on a sample of a population of CD138-negative cells sorted from bone marrow. The receptors shown here come from a donor at least 40 years old with multiple myeloma. The conserved cysteine and the conserved F or W are not part of the CDR3 here. The size entry is marked missing in some rows and otherwise reads once, few, many or a size class.

j_call: TRBJ2-3
cdr3_length: 13
clone_size: many
v_call: TRBV6-1
cdr3_aa: ASTQLAWAPDTQY

j_call: TRBJ2-3
cdr3_length: 12
clone_size: .
v_call: TRBV20-1
cdr3_aa: SAEAADSTDTQY

j_call: TRBJ1-1
cdr3_length: 11
clone_size: many
v_call: TRBV10-3
cdr3_aa: AAGDQRGTEAF

j_call: TRBJ2-3
cdr3_length: 10
clone_size: many
v_call: TRBV28
cdr3_aa: ASSRDRGTQY

j_call: TRBJ2-4
cdr3_length: 12
clone_size: many
v_call: TRBV7-2
cdr3_aa: ASSDPGLVNIQY

j_call: TRBJ1-1
cdr3_length: 12
clone_size: many
v_call: TRBV7-9
cdr3_aa: ASSQGREDTEAF

j_call: TRBJ1-3
cdr3_length: 16
clone_size: .
v_call: TRBV7-9
cdr3_aa: ASSSPRTGAGSGNTIY

j_call: TRBJ2-7
cdr3_length: 13
clone_size: many
v_call: TRBV7-6
cdr3_aa: ASSPLREGSYEQY

j_call: TRBJ2-3
cdr3_length: 12
clone_size: many
v_call: TRBV19
cdr3_aa: ASSRGPRPDTQY

j_call: TRBJ2-3
cdr3_length: 12
clone_size: many
v_call: TRBV2
cdr3_aa: ASSEYWVGDTQY

j_call: TRBJ1-5
cdr3_length: 15
clone_size: many
v_call: TRBV28
cdr3_aa: ASSLGGEGYSNQPQH

j_call: TRBJ2-2
cdr3_length: 10
clone_size: many
v_call: TRBV28
cdr3_aa: ASSDIAGELF

j_call: TRBJ2-5
cdr3_length: 12
clone_size: few
v_call: TRBV20-1
cdr3_aa: SAKWQGRQETQY

j_call: TRBJ2-5
cdr3_length: 12
clone_size: many
v_call: TRBV20-1
cdr3_aa: SARVRGSEETQY

j_call: TRBJ1-1
cdr3_length: 11
clone_size: .
v_call: TRBV18
cdr3_aa: ASSPPGSTEAF

j_call: TRBJ2-5
cdr3_length: 10
clone_size: many
v_call: TRBV20-1
cdr3_aa: SARTPPGTQY

j_call: TRBJ2-2
cdr3_length: 16
clone_size: many
v_call: TRBV6-6
cdr3_aa: ASSYSGPLRLGTGELF

j_call: TRBJ1-1
cdr3_length: 12
clone_size: many
v_call: TRBV28
cdr3_aa: ASRRTGGRTEAF

j_call: TRBJ1-1
cdr3_length: 12
clone_size: many
v_call: TRBV5-1
cdr3_aa: ASSNQGPTTEAF

j_call: TRBJ2-7
cdr3_length: 15
clone_size: many
v_call: TRBV21-1
cdr3_aa: ASSSRTSGDPRREQY

j_call: TRBJ1-1
cdr3_length: 12
clone_size: many
v_call: TRBV12-3/TRBV12-4
cdr3_aa: ASRPRGFDTEAF

j_call: TRBJ2-7
cdr3_length: 9
clone_size: many
v_call: TRBV5-1
cdr3_aa: ASSTGQEQY

j_call: TRBJ2-2
cdr3_length: 14
clone_size: many
v_call: TRBV5-1
cdr3_aa: ASSLGASSGTGELF

j_call: TRBJ1-1
cdr3_length: 15
clone_size: many
v_call: TRBV5-4
cdr3_aa: ASSLGGRGGSNTEAF

j_call: TRBJ1-1
cdr3_length: 11
clone_size: many
v_call: TRBV19
cdr3_aa: ASSRTGPTEAF

j_call: TRBJ2-2
cdr3_length: 12
clone_size: many
v_call: TRBV20-1
cdr3_aa: SARSSGGPGELF

j_call: TRBJ2-2
cdr3_length: 13
clone_size: .
v_call: TRBV6-5
cdr3_aa: ASSSRDQGGGEPF

j_call: TRBJ2-5
cdr3_length: 10
clone_size: many
v_call: TRBV2
cdr3_aa: ASSKRVETQY

j_call: TRBJ1-1
cdr3_length: 14
clone_size: many
v_call: TRBV12-3/TRBV12-4
cdr3_aa: ASAAGQGFSRTEAF

j_call: TRBJ2-7
cdr3_length: 12
clone_size: many
v_call: TRBV2
cdr3_aa: ASSLGGGSYEQY

j_call: TRBJ2-5
cdr3_length: 11
clone_size: many
v_call: TRBV20-1
cdr3_aa: SATGTLRETQY

j_call: TRBJ1-1
cdr3_length: 14
clone_size: many
v_call: TRBV11-2
cdr3_aa: ASSLGQGRVNTEAF

j_call: TRBJ2-6
cdr3_length: 10
clone_size: many
v_call: TRBV3-1
cdr3_aa: ASHSGANVLT

j_call: TRBJ2-3
cdr3_length: 14
clone_size: many
v_call: TRBV28
cdr3_aa: ASSLPRDGRENTQY

j_call: TRBJ2-1
cdr3_length: 11
clone_size: many
v_call: TRBV20-1
cdr3_aa: SAPGAVYNEQF

j_call: TRBJ1-6
cdr3_length: 13
clone_size: many
v_call: TRBV7-9
cdr3_aa: ASSLGRDTNSPLH

j_call: TRBJ2-7
cdr3_length: 11
clone_size: many
v_call: TRBV7-2
cdr3_aa: ASSPQRGGEQY

j_call: TRBJ2-3
cdr3_length: 13
clone_size: many
v_call: TRBV6-5
cdr3_aa: ASSYRSSPKDTQY

j_call: TRBJ2-5
cdr3_length: 13
clone_size: many
v_call: TRBV7-5
cdr3_aa: ISVSETRGRETQY

j_call: TRBJ1-5
cdr3_length: 11
clone_size: many
v_call: TRBV18
cdr3_aa: ASSPQGDQPQH

j_call: TRBJ2-3
cdr3_length: 13
clone_size: many
v_call: TRBV12-5
cdr3_aa: ASGYPGGSTDTQY

j_call: TRBJ1-4
cdr3_length: 12
clone_size: many
v_call: TRBV5-1
cdr3_aa: ASSTGPPSEKLF

j_call: TRBJ2-2
cdr3_length: 12
clone_size: many
v_call: TRBV6-1
cdr3_aa: ASSGTDNTGELF

j_call: TRBJ1-1
cdr3_length: 11
clone_size: many
v_call: TRBV10-3
cdr3_aa: AISGQGDTEAF

j_call: TRBJ2-5
cdr3_length: 12
clone_size: many
v_call: TRBV2
cdr3_aa: ASSETESQETQY

j_call: TRBJ2-2
cdr3_length: 10
clone_size: many
v_call: TRBV7-3
cdr3_aa: ASSSNTGELF

j_call: TRBJ1-2
cdr3_length: 12
clone_size: few
v_call: TRBV19
cdr3_aa: ASSNKGANYGYT

j_call: TRBJ2-5
cdr3_length: 13
clone_size: many
v_call: TRBV6-1
cdr3_aa: ASSEGHLGGETQY

j_call: TRBJ2-5
cdr3_length: 10
clone_size: many
v_call: TRBV3-1
cdr3_aa: ASSQGDRTQY

j_call: TRBJ2-3
cdr3_length: 14
clone_size: .
v_call: TRBV19
cdr3_aa: ACGTDADTSTDTQY